This TCR beta chain was identified in a study of blood T cell repertoires in COVID-19. The wider study: Specimens from acute and convalescent COVID-19 originated in the United States, Italy and Spain. T cells, B-cell-depleted T cells, or PBMCs supplied cDNA or gDNA.

The CDR3 has 14 residues. Losses at the gene ends were 3 bases for V and 1 base for J; bases not matched to a gene: 2. Germline loops: CDR1 SNHLY, CDR2 FYNNEI. As handled by the study authors: Amplifying reference gene primers gave estimates of nucleated cell counts. The assay was immunoSEQ multiplex PCR, and TCRdb's table has in-frame clones only and misses some. From that table come the V and J calls and clone size; the DNA was used to work out D and trimming. Counted here are roughly 100,000 clones, 85% to 90% occurring once; the ten biggest clones make up around 5.5%. The sequence was collected from a human donor in a cohort sampled during active COVID-19. V gene TRBV2 combines with J gene TRBJ1-1; 7 positions agree with TRBD1. The sequenced sample was peripheral blood. CDR3: CASSDRGRNTEAFF. The CDR3 coding sequence is TGTGCCAGCAGTGACAGGGGGAGGAACACTGAAGCTTTCTTT.